Presented here are 22 T cell receptor beta chains from one specimen sequenced in a study of cytomegalovirus exposure and HLA in healthy donors. Use of 60 Vbeta and 13 Jbeta primers characterized the PCR. TCRdb's table, derived via immunoSEQ multiplex PCR, lists solely in-frame clones and lacks some. Of 85,000 to 130,000 clones listed, around 10% are singletons. Sequenced material: PBMCs. The receptors were gathered from a middle-aged man in good health and CMV-seropositive.

J is TRBJ2-2 and V is TRBV6-5; unclear D gene. There are 13 residues in the CDR3. The V end was cut by 5 bases, the J end by 1 base, with 5 bases between. Germline-derived CDR1 and CDR2 are MNHEY and SVGAGI. The CDR3 loop is CASSTQNTGELFF. CDR3 sequence (DNA): TGTGCCAGCAGTACACAGAACACCGGGGAGCTGTTTTTT.

This clone was detected a few times. The rearrangement links TRBV18 to TRBJ1-1; TRBD1 might be the D (5 bases). CDR3 length: 15 amino acids. CDR1 KGHSH and CDR2 LQKENI come from the germline V gene. V lost 0 bases and J lost 3, with 11 bases in between. The CDR3 sequence is CASSPPWGWDTEAFF. The CDR3, as DNA: TGTGCCAGCTCACCACCGTGGGGCTGGGACACTGAAGCTTTCTTT.

The table lists this clone with a few counts. This sequence joins TRBV19 and TRBJ1-1; possibly TRBD1 for D (5 bases). V lost 5 bases, J lost 1 base, and 11 bases lay in between. This CDR3 region has 14 residues. CDR1 LNHDA and CDR2 SQIVND come from the germline V gene (reference sequence). CDR3 DNA sequence: TGTGCCAGTAGTTCACGGGGGGGGAACACTGAAGCTTTCTTT. This codes for CASSSRGGNTEAFF.

This clone was detected only a few times. The chain recombines TRBV19 with TRBJ2-7; D might be TRBD2 (6 bases). In germline, CDR1 is LNHDA, CDR2 SQIVND (reference sequence). The V gene lost 5 bases and the J gene lost 4 bases, with 12 bases spanning the gap. The length of the CDR3 is 13 residues. The CDR3 DNA is TGTGCCAGTAGTGGGCTAGCGAGATACGAGCAGTACTTC. Residues: CASSGLARYEQYF. Variable domain in full (rest from reference TRBV19 and TRBJ2-7): DGGITQSPKYLFRKEGQNVTLSCEQNLNHDAMYWYRQDPGQGLRLIYYSQIVNDFQKGDIAEGYSVSREKKESFPLTVTSAQKNPTAFYLCASSGLARYEQYFGPGTRLTVT.

As regards this clone: A read error may produce the germline difference seen at one junction end. V and J are TRBV10-3 and TRBJ2-7; 7 bases align to TRBD1. Germline V lookup: CDR1 ENHRY, CDR2 SYGVKD. There are 15 residues in the CDR3. The CDR3 protein is CGISESGTEAYEQYF. Here the CDR3 DNA reads TGTGGCATCAGTGAGTCGGGGACAGAGGCCTACGAGCAGTACTTC.

This clone was counted between two and nine times. In the same sample, other DNA sequences code for this CDR3. The chain uses TRBV5-1 and TRBJ2-1; 9 bases align to TRBD2. CDR3 length equals 15 residues. V dropped 4 bases and J dropped 0; count of bases not matched to a gene: 2. CDR1 and CDR2 from the germline V gene are SGHRS and YFSETQ. The CDR3, as DNA: TGCGCCAGCAGCCTAGCGGGAAGCTCCTACAATGAGCAGTTCTTC. It specifies CASSLAGSSYNEQFF.

This clone was observed a few times. The rearrangement links TRBV5-1 to TRBJ2-6; D uncertain. CDR3 size: 15 residues. V was shortened by 0 bases and J by 1 base, with 5 bases between the two germline ends. Looked up from germline, CDR1 is SGHRS and CDR2 is YFSETQ. The CDR3: CASSLGASGANVLTF. The CDR3 DNA sequence: TGCGCCAGCAGCTTGGGGGCATCTGGGGCCAACGTCCTGACTTTC.

The V call is TRBV7-6, the J call TRBJ1-4; 8 positions agree with TRBD1. V trimming: 6 bases; J trimming: 5 bases; junction bases outside the gene matches: 5. The CDR3 consists of 14 residues. The germline gives CDR1 SGHVS, CDR2 FNYEAQ. The CDR3 nucleotides are TGTGCCAGCAGGCCCGGGACAGGCAATGAAAAACTGTTTTTT. This sequence encodes CASRPGTGNEKLFF.

This chain uses TRBV13 with TRBJ2-3; weak D call: TRBD1 (5 bases). The CDR3 is made up of 18 amino acids. V was clipped by 1 base and J by 1 base, with 18 bases between them. CDR1 is PRHDT, CDR2 FYEKMQ, per germline (reference sequence). The CDR3 nucleotides are TGTGCCAGCAGCTTAGCGCAGGGCCGTCGGTTTGGCACAGATACGCAGTATTTT. It translates to CASSLAQGRRFGTDTQYF. Full variable domain (remainder filled in from reference TRBV13 and TRBJ2-3): AAGVIQSPRHLIKEKRETATLKCYPIPRHDTVYWYQQGPGQDPQFLISFYEKMQSDKGSIPDRFSAQQFSDYHSELNMSSLELGDSALYFCASSLAQGRRFGTDTQYFGPGTRLTVL.

This chain connects TRBV9 to TRBJ2-7, with 10 positions matching TRBD2. The CDR3 length is 14 residues. Germline CDR1 SGDLS, CDR2 YYNGEE. Losses at the gene ends were 4 bases for V and 0 bases for J; bases not matched to a gene: 1. CDR3 in amino acids: CASSPSGSSYEQYF. For the CDR3, the DNA is TGTGCCAGCAGCCCTAGCGGGAGCTCCTACGAGCAGTACTTC.

The gene calls are TRBV2 and TRBJ1-4, with D tentatively TRBD1 (6 bases). V was shortened by 0 bases and J by 6 bases, with 11 bases between the two germline ends. Looked up from germline, CDR1 is SNHLY and CDR2 is FYNNEI. This CDR3 contains 15 residues. In DNA form, the CDR3 reads TGTGCCAGCAGTGAAGCGAAGGGGGATGATGAAAAACTGTTTTTT. As protein: CASSEAKGDDEKLFF.

This clone was picked up a small number of times. The chain uses TRBV6-6 and TRBJ2-7, with TRBD1 matching 8 bases. Germline assignment: CDR1 MNHNY and CDR2 SVGAGI (reference sequence). The V segment lost 6 bases and the J segment 6 bases; nucleotides outside the gene matches: 13. The CDR3 sequence is 15 residues long. Written as DNA, the CDR3 is TGTGCCAGCAGGACTTTCAGGGGGCGGCTAATCGAGCAGTACTTC. Translating gives CASRTFRGRLIEQYF.

V and J are TRBV28 and TRBJ1-5; 7 nucleotides match TRBD1. The germline V gene encodes CDR1 MDHEN and CDR2 SYDVKM. This CDR3 region has 14 residues. V lost 6 bases to trimming and J lost 7 bases; unmatched junction nucleotides: 9. Here the CDR3 DNA reads TGTGCCAGCAGGCCGACAGGGAACGGACAGCCCCAGCATTTT. Translation gives CASRPTGNGQPQHF.

The genes are TRBV29-1 and TRBJ1-2; a weak D match, TRBD1 (5 bases). Germline V gene data show CDR1 as SQVTM and CDR2 as ANQGSEA. V was pared by 4 bases and J by 4 bases, with 13 bases between. This CDR3 spans 13 amino acids. CDR3 amino acids: CSVASPRAYGYTF. The CDR3 DNA sequence: TGCAGCGTTGCATCTCCCAGGGCCTATGGCTACACCTTC. The full variable domain, completed using reference TRBV29-1 and TRBJ1-2, is SAVISQKPSRDICQRGTSLTIQCQVDSQVTMMFWYRQQPGQSLTLIATANQGSEATYESGFVIDKFPISRPNLTFSTLTVSNMSPEDSSIYLCSVASPRAYGYTFGSGTRLTVV.

This chain links TRBV10-3 with TRBJ2-6; 10 nucleotides agree with TRBD2. After removal of 6 bases from V and 0 bases from J, the junction contained 23 bases not matched to a gene. CDR1 and CDR2 from the germline V gene are ENHRY and SYGVKD. The CDR3 contains 23 residues. In DNA, the CDR3 is TGTGCCATCAGAGACACGGGACACCCCAGCCCCGGGACTAGCGCCTCTGGGGCCAACGTCCTGACTTTC. Protein sequence: CAIRDTGHPSPGTSASGANVLTF.

This clone was seen only a few times. The V call is TRBV29-1, the J call TRBJ1-5; a weak D match, TRBD1 (5 bases). The CDR3 is 14 residues long. V lost 5 bases and J lost 2, with 13 bases in between. The germline V gene encodes CDR1 SQVTM and CDR2 ANQGSEA. As DNA, the CDR3 is TGCAGCGTTAATGAGGAAGGGGGCAATCAGCCCCAGCATTTT. It yields the protein CSVNEEGGNQPQHF. Full variable domain (remainder filled in from reference TRBV29-1 and TRBJ1-5): SAVISQKPSRDICQRGTSLTIQCQVDSQVTMMFWYRQQPGQSLTLIATANQGSEATYESGFVIDKFPISRPNLTFSTLTVSNMSPEDSSIYLCSVNEEGGNQPQHFGDGTRLSIL.

This clone was observed a few times. V is TRBV30 and J is TRBJ2-7, with a possible D match to TRBD2 (6 bases). Trimming stripped 3 bases from V and 6 bases from J, with 24 bases between. Germline V lookup: CDR1 GTSNPN, CDR2 SVGIG (reference sequence). This CDR3 is 16 amino acids long. The CDR3 sequence: CAWSVISGTLPGEQYF. Written as DNA, the CDR3 is TGTGCCTGGAGCGTCATCTCCGGGACTTTGCCAGGCGAGCAGTACTTC.

This chain connects TRBV6-5 to TRBJ2-7; 8 nucleotides match TRBD1. Germline CDR1 is MNHEY and CDR2 is SVGAGI. Trimming removed 6 bases from V and 2 bases from J; junction bases left unmatched: 9. The CDR3 is 15 amino acids. CDR3 sequence: CASSDARDRTYEQYF. DNA of the CDR3: TGTGCCAGCAGCGACGCCCGGGACAGGACCTACGAGCAGTACTTC.

The CDR3 nucleotides read TGTGCCAGCAGTAGAAGGGGTCTATCCTACGAGCAGTACTTC. Amino acid sequence: CASSRRGLSYEQYF. The V and J genes are TRBV27 and TRBJ2-7; tentatively, D is TRBD1 (5 bases). Germline loops: CDR1 MNHEY, CDR2 SMNVEV (reference sequence). Deletions cut 5 bases from V and 1 base from J, with 12 bases between. CDR3 length: 14 amino acids.

This clone appeared a few times. The rearrangement uses TRBV5-6 and TRBJ2-1, with a possible D match to TRBD1 (6 bases). Trimming pared 6 bases from V and 6 bases from J, leaving 10 bases between. The CDR3 contains 12 residues. Germline values: CDR1 SGHDT, CDR2 YYEEEE. The CDR3 DNA reads as TGTGCCAGCATACAGGGCACCAATGAGCAGTTCTTC. Translating gives CASIQGTNEQFF.

This clone has just a few counts. This chain uses TRBV5-4 with TRBJ2-7; D gene unclear. The V end was cut by 3 bases, the J end by 2 bases, with 3 bases between. Germline values: CDR1 SGHNT, CDR2 YYREEE (reference sequence). This CDR3 region has 11 residues. The CDR3 protein is CASSSTYEQYF. The CDR3, as DNA: TGTGCCAGCAGCTCCACCTACGAGCAGTACTTC.

J is TRBJ2-5 and V is TRBV10-1, with a possible D match to TRBD1 (6 bases). Trimming cost V 11 bases and J 3 bases, with 19 bases left between them. CDR3 length: 14 residues. Germline V gives CDR1 WNHNN, CDR2 SYGVQD (reference sequence). The CDR3 reads CAWTTWDTKETQYF. The DNA of the CDR3 is TGCGCCTGGACCACCTGGGACACTAAAGAGACCCAGTACTTC.